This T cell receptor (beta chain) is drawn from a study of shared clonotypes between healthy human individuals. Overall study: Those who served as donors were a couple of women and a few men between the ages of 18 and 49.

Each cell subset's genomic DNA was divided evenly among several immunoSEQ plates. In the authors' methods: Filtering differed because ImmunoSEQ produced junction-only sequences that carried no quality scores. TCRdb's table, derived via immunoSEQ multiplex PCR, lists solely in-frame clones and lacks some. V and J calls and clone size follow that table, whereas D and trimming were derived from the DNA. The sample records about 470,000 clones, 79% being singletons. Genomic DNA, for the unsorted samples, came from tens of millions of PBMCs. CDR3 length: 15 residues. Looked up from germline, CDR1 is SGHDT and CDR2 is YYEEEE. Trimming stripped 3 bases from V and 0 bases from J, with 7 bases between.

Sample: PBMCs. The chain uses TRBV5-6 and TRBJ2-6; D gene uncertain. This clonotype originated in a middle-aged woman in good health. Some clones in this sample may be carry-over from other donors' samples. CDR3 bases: TGTGCCAGCAGCTCGCCATACTCTGGGGCCAACGTCCTGACTTTC. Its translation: CASSSPYSGANVLTF.